Reported below is one TCR beta chain. Its antigen has not been determined. Base-call qualities are not available, and no considerably larger clone is one nucleotide away. The sample originates from a study of glioma-infiltrating T cells after dendritic cell vaccination (dated by TCRdb to between 2015 and 2016). Background for the entire study: Of the approximately 15 glioblastoma patients in the cohort, all drawn from Phase I and II dendritic cell vaccination trials, 9 were newly diagnosed and 6 had recurrent disease. Patients received autologous tumor lysate-pulsed dendritic cell vaccination between about 2002 and 2013. To make the vaccine, monocyte-derived dendritic cells were cultured for 7 to 8 days with IL-4 and GM-CSF and then pulsed overnight with autologous tumor lysate. Each patient got three intradermal injections of the dendritic cell vaccine, spaced at biweekly intervals, in the arm below the axilla. Deep sequencing of TCR beta CDR3 regions was used to quantify tumor-infiltrating lymphocyte content and compare tumor and blood repertoires in dendritic cell-vaccinated glioblastoma patients. Survival after dendritic cell vaccination was correlated with TCR sequencing metrics such as TIL content and the overlap between tumor and blood repertoires.

Here is what the overall study found, with its caveats: The cohort was small and heterogeneous, with few patients having full blood and tumor sets and even fewer initial-recurrent tumor pairs. The TCR overlap response model with three groups was called speculative and said to need prospective validation. No direct relationship between TCR clonality and survival was found, suggesting that a diverse polyclonal response may matter. Longer time to progression and overall survival after dendritic cell vaccination were predicted by higher estimated pretreatment TIL content.

The germline V end is reduced by 4 bases and the J end by 3 bases; junction bases left unmatched: 11. From the germline V gene (reference sequence), CDR1 is LNHNV and CDR2 is YYDKDF. The CDR3 spans 18 residues, from the cysteine through the phenylalanine. The retained sequence is limited to the CDR3, 54 bases, with the frame set at the first base. TCRB CDR3 regions were amplified from roughly 1.8 ug genomic DNA, or all available DNA if less, using the immunoSEQ assay. The multiplex PCR relied on 60 forward primers for TCR V beta segments and 13 reverse primers for J beta segments. To estimate reads per starting template, synthetic control templates were spiked into each sample at limiting dilution. The Illumina HiSeq System generated sequencing reads of 87 bp. In the authors' own workflow: To remove PCR and sequencing errors, closely related sequences were merged with a nearest neighbor algorithm. TCR overlap was measured as the percentage of unique tumor TCR beta sequences also present in the same patient's peripheral blood. The clones in this table, taken by TCRdb from immuneACCESS, are in-frame only. Not every clone is retained; where verified, under half of the shortfall comes from an unresolved V gene, and the cause of the rest is unknown. The V and J calls and the clone size are those of that table, but D and trimming were determined from the DNA. The sample table shows 65,000 to 90,000 clones, and around 79% are seen once. About 2% of the sample is taken by the ten largest.

Selection of patients required sufficient residual fresh-frozen tumor tissue and over two years of available survival data. None of the glioblastoma patients carried an isocitrate dehydrogenase mutation, although molecular status otherwise varied. PBMC collection took place before vaccination, two weeks after the third vaccination, and at tumor progression if progression occurred. Genomic DNA was extracted with the Qiagen DNeasy Blood extraction Kit. Recombination connected TRBV15 to TRBJ2-1, and TRBD1 aligns with 11 junction nucleotides. This receptor was identified in a human donor with glioblastoma. Sequenced material: blood, taken before dendritic cell vaccination. The nucleotides are TGTGCCACCAGCACCCTTGGACAGGGGGCGGCGGACTACAATGAGCAGTTCTTC. Translated, this is CATSTLGQGAADYNEQFF.